These T cell receptor beta chains were read from a single sample in a study of blood T cells in healthy people across ages. One entry per CDR3 protein, called by TCRdb with MiXCR from the 5' RACE reads. This sample has 1.5 million to 2 million distinct CDR3 sequences, with about 50% found just once. Material for sequencing was blood. The receptors were sampled from a woman aged 40 to 55 in good health. Both conserved end residues are part of each CDR3. A D gene is named only where the DNA matches it firmly. Size tells how often a clone was seen (once, few, many) or the class of an expanded clone, and some rows leave it out.

d_call | clone_size | cdr3_length | j_call | v_call | cdr3_nt | cdr3_aa
TRBD2 | . | 14 | TRBJ2-1 | TRBV6-5 | TGTGCCAGCTGGGCGGGACTAGCATACAATGAGCAGTTCTTC | CASWAGLAYNEQFF
. | . | 18 | TRBJ2-4 | TRBV4-1 | TGCGCCAGCAGCCAAGAATGGGCCGTTGAATTGCCCAAAAACATTCAGTACTTC | CASSQEWAVELPKNIQYF
TRBD1 | . | 14 | TRBJ1-2 | TRBV7-8 | TGTGCCAGCAGCGACAGGGGGTTTAACTATGGCTACACCTTC | CASSDRGFNYGYTF
. | . | 15 | TRBJ2-2 | TRBV7-3 | TGTGCCAGCAGCCAATCGGCAGTATCTACCGGGGAGCTGTTTTTT | CASSQSAVSTGELFF
TRBD1 | . | 13 | TRBJ2-5 | TRBV20-1 | TGCAGTGCTAGCGGGACAGGGGCAAAGACCCAGTACTTC | CSASGTGAKTQYF
. | few | 13 | TRBJ2-1 | TRBV28 | TGTGCCAGCCTCCTCCGGGTGACCAATGAGCAGTTCTTC | CASLLRVTNEQFF
. | . | 12 | TRBJ1-2 | TRBV6-2/TRBV6-3 | TGTGCCAGCAGCATCCCGGAAGGTGGCTACACCTTC | CASSIPEGGYTF
. | few | 13 | TRBJ1-2 | TRBV5-1 | TGCGCCAGCAGCCCCGGACAGCGTATGGGCTACACCTTC | CASSPGQRMGYTF
. | few | 15 | TRBJ2-1 | TRBV7-8 | TGTGCCAGCAGCTTAGCGTGGGGAGGGGGGAATGAGCAGTTCTTC | CASSLAWGGGNEQFF
TRBD2 | . | 19 | TRBJ2-3 | TRBV3-1 | TGTGCCAGCAGCCAACTGGGACTAGCGGGTCGCCCTAGCACAGATACGCAGTATTTT | CASSQLGLAGRPSTDTQYF
. | . | 10 | TRBJ1-2 | TRBV28 | TGTGCCAGCGGGAGAGTGGGCTACACCTTC | CASGRVGYTF
TRBD2 | . | 15 | TRBJ2-5 | TRBV28 | TGTGCCAGCAGTTCGGGGGGGCCAGGGGTTGGGACCCAGTACTTC | CASSSGGPGVGTQYF
TRBD2 | few | 14 | TRBJ2-7 | TRBV2 | TGTGCCAGCTGTACTAGCGGGGGGGCCTACGAGCAGTACTTC | CASCTSGGAYEQYF
TRBD2 | . | 14 | TRBJ2-5 | TRBV7-2 | TGTGCCAGCAGCACCCGACTAGCGGGGGTGGAAAAGTACTTC | CASSTRLAGVEKYF
TRBD2 | few | 15 | TRBJ2-3 | TRBV7-2 | TGTGCCAGCAGCCCTAGCGGGAGACAGGGAGCGACGCAGTATTTT | CASSPSGRQGATQYF
. | few | 14 | TRBJ2-1 | TRBV29-1 | TGCAGCGTCTTGGGGGAGAGCTCCTACAATGAGCAGTTCTTC | CSVLGESSYNEQFF
. | few | 18 | TRBJ2-7 | TRBV27 | TGTGCCAGCAACCTTACAGGGCCAGGGGGGCCTGATGCGAACGAGCAGTACTTC | CASNLTGPGGPDANEQYF
. | . | 14 | TRBJ2-7 | TRBV6-1 | TGCGCCAGCAGTGAGGCAGGGAGCTCCTACGAGCAGTACTTC | CASSEAGSSYEQYF
. | . | 16 | TRBJ2-7 | TRBV7-9 | TGTGCCAGCAGCTTAGCTGATGGGGGCCCAATCTACGAGCAGTACTTC | CASSLADGGPIYEQYF
TRBD2 | . | 16 | TRBJ2-1 | TRBV12-3/TRBV12-4 | TGTGCCAGCAGTCCTCGGCTAGCGGGAGAGCTAAATGAGCAGTTCTTC | CASSPRLAGELNEQFF
TRBD1 | . | 17 | TRBJ1-1 | TRBV27 | TGTGCCAGCAGTTTATTGGGGGGGGACAGGGGGATACCTGAAGCTTTCTTT | CASSLLGGDRGIPEAFF
TRBD2 | . | 16 | TRBJ2-5 | TRBV20-1 | TGCAGTGCTAGAGTTGGGGTAGCGGGGGGGCGGGAGACCCAGTACTTC | CSARVGVAGGRETQYF
. | . | 15 | TRBJ2-5 | TRBV28 | TGTGCCAGCAGTTTTTTAACTAGCTTCGGGGAGACCCAGTACTTC | CASSFLTSFGETQYF
. | few | 14 | TRBJ2-5 | TRBV7-9 | TGTGCCAGCAGCTTAGGATCTCAAAAAGAGACCCAGTACTTC | CASSLGSQKETQYF
. | . | 15 | TRBJ2-7 | TRBV7-6 | TGTGCCAGCAGCTTAGACGGAGGTGGTTTGTACGAGCAGTACTTC | CASSLDGGGLYEQYF
. | few | 14 | TRBJ2-7 | TRBV25-1 | TGTGCCAGCAGTGCTCGACAGGCCCCCTACGAGCAGTACTTC | CASSARQAPYEQYF
TRBD1 | . | 13 | TRBJ2-1 | TRBV29-1 | TGCAGCGTTGGGACAGGGTCTACTGATGAGCAGTTCTTC | CSVGTGSTDEQFF
. | . | 13 | TRBJ1-2 | TRBV24-1 | TGTGCCACCACGGCGGGGCCGATTAGTGGCTACACCTTC | CATTAGPISGYTF
. | few | 16 | TRBJ2-1 | TRBV6-2/TRBV6-3 | TGTGCCAGCAGTTACTACCGCGCAGGTGCGGACAATGAGCAGTTCTTC | CASSYYRAGADNEQFF
. | few | 13 | TRBJ2-7 | TRBV25-1 | TGTGCCAGCACCGACAGTGGCTACTACGAGCAGTACTTC | CASTDSGYYEQYF
TRBD1 | . | 15 | TRBJ1-2 | TRBV4-2 | TGTGCCAGCAGCCAAGGGGACAGGGACCTCTATGGCTACACCTTC | CASSQGDRDLYGYTF
. | many | 15 | TRBJ2-3 | TRBV7-2 | TGTGCCAGCAGCTTAGTTGGGGGGCGCCCAGATACGCAGTATTTT | CASSLVGGRPDTQYF
TRBD1 | . | 16 | TRBJ2-6 | TRBV11-1 | TGTGCCAGCAGACTCGACAGGGGGCCCGGGGCCAACGTCCTGACTTTC | CASRLDRGPGANVLTF
TRBD2 | . | 17 | TRBJ2-6 | TRBV12-3/TRBV12-4 | TGTGCCAGCAGTTTGGGGTCAGCTAGCGGTGGGGCCAACGTCCTGACTTTC | CASSLGSASGGANVLTF
. | . | 15 | TRBJ2-1 | TRBV20-1 | TGCAGTGCGAGGGAGGGAGGGGGCTCCTACAATGAGCAGTTCTTC | CSAREGGGSYNEQFF
. | . | 15 | TRBJ2-1 | TRBV6-2/TRBV6-3 | TGTGCCAGCAGTTACGTTGGGGGGGCCTCCAATGAGCAGTTCTTC | CASSYVGGASNEQFF
. | . | 14 | TRBJ2-7 | TRBV5-1 | TGCGCCAGCAGCTTGGGGGCGCGGCAAAATGAGCAGTACTTC | CASSLGARQNEQYF
. | few | 12 | TRBJ2-7 | TRBV27 | TGTGCCAGCAGTCCGAACCACTACGAGCAGTACTTC | CASSPNHYEQYF
TRBD2 | few | 16 | TRBJ2-5 | TRBV20-1 | TGCAGTGCTAGTTCGGCTAGCGGGGGGGTAAGAGAGACCCAGTACTTC | CSASSASGGVRETQYF
. | few | 15 | TRBJ2-3 | TRBV7-2 | TGTGCCAGCAGCTTAGGACACCTTAGCACAGATACGCAGTATTTT | CASSLGHLSTDTQYF
. | . | 16 | TRBJ2-3 | TRBV5-1 | TGCGCCAGCAGCTCCGGGATAGGGGTTAGGACAGATACGCAGTATTTT | CASSSGIGVRTDTQYF
TRBD2 | . | 15 | TRBJ2-5 | TRBV5-1 | TGCGCCAGCAGCTTCGATAGCGGGGGACAAGAGACCCAGTACTTC | CASSFDSGGQETQYF
. | . | 15 | TRBJ1-1 | TRBV20-1 | TGCAGTGCTAGATCAGACAGCGATCCGAACACTGAAGCTTTCTTT | CSARSDSDPNTEAFF
. | . | 15 | TRBJ1-2 | TRBV13 | TGTGCCAGCAGCCCTCGGAGTGTCACTAACTATGGCTACACCTTC | CASSPRSVTNYGYTF
. | . | 15 | TRBJ1-6 | TRBV5-1 | TGCGCCAGCAGCCCGGCGAGGCTACGGGATTCACCCCTCCACTTT | CASSPARLRDSPLHF
. | few | 15 | TRBJ1-4 | TRBV5-1 | TGCGCCAGCACCTCGCCACAGGGAGGGAATGAAAAACTGTTTTTT | CASTSPQGGNEKLFF
TRBD1 | . | 16 | TRBJ2-7 | TRBV15 | TGTGCCACCAGCAGACTCAAGAGGGACAGGGGTTTCGAGCAGTACTTC | CATSRLKRDRGFEQYF
. | . | 11 | TRBJ2-4 | TRBV20-1 | TGCAGTGCTAGAGGAGGGTACGAGCGGTACTTC | CSARGGYERYF
TRBD1 | . | 14 | TRBJ1-1 | TRBV7-9 | TGTGCCAGCAGCTCCAACACAGGGGTCACTGAAGCTTTCTTT | CASSSNTGVTEAFF
. | once | 14 | TRBJ2-1 | TRBV6-5 | TGTGCCAGCTGCGGAGGGATATCCTACAATGAGCAGTTCTTC | CASCGGISYNEQFF
. | many | 10 | TRBJ1-2 | TRBV12-3/TRBV12-4 | TGTGCCAGCAGTTTATATGGCTACACCTTC | CASSLYGYTF
. | . | 15 | TRBJ1-5 | TRBV7-8 | TGTGCCAGCAGCTCATGGGGGGAGAGCAATCAGCCCCAGCATTTT | CASSSWGESNQPQHF
TRBD1 | . | 16 | TRBJ2-5 | TRBV4-2 | TGTGCCAGCAGCCAAGAGGACAGGGCGTATCAAGAGACCCAGTACTTC | CASSQEDRAYQETQYF
TRBD1 | few | 13 | TRBJ2-7 | TRBV29-1 | TGCAGCGTTGATGGGGGACAGGGGTACGAGCAGTACTTC | CSVDGGQGYEQYF
TRBD2 | . | 14 | TRBJ2-7 | TRBV20-1 | TGCAGTGCCTCAAGCGGGAAGGGAACCTACGAGCAGTACTTC | CSASSGKGTYEQYF
. | . | 16 | TRBJ2-7 | TRBV6-2/TRBV6-3 | TGTGCCAGCAGTTACTCGATCACGACGGACTTGGGCGAGCAGTACTTC | CASSYSITTDLGEQYF
TRBD2 | few | 12 | TRBJ2-1 | TRBV12-3/TRBV12-4 | TGTGCCAGCTGGGGGGGAGGCAATGAGCAGTTCTTC | CASWGGGNEQFF